The rows below give T cell receptor beta chains drawn from one sample of a study of OX40 agonist ivuxolimab in advanced cancers. Produced via immunoSEQ multiplex PCR; TCRdb's table is partial and in-frame only. The sample has 75,000 to 90,000 clones, 92% seen once; the top ten hold 0.6% to 0.7%. The starting material was CD4+ or CD8+ T cells sorted from blood, obtained in a trial of the OX40 agonist ivuxolimab. The receptors here all came from an adult with an advanced solid tumor such as melanoma, head and neck, liver or kidney cancer. Each CDR3 is given with its conserved first and last residue. A D gene is named only where the DNA matches it firmly. Clone size appears in some rows only: once, few, many, or a class for an expanded clone.

cdr3_nt	cdr3_aa	j_call	d_call	v_call	clone_size
TGTGCCAGCAGCCAAGTCAGGGGTAACGCTAACTATGGCTACACCTTC	CASSQVRGNANYGYTF	TRBJ1-2	-	TRBV14	-
TGTGCCAGTAGTCTTAACCCCCCGCTGGATGAGCAGTTCTTC	CASSLNPPLDEQFF	TRBJ2-1	-	TRBV19	-
TGTGCCAGCAGCTCCTTGACGGGGACAACTAATGAAAAACTGTTTTTT	CASSSLTGTTNEKLFF	TRBJ1-4	-	TRBV7-2	-
TGTGCCAGCAGCTTGGTTCCGGCGGGAGGGTCGATCATTCAGTACTTC	CASSLVPAGGSIIQYF	TRBJ2-4	TRBD2	TRBV5-5	-
TGTGCCACCCAGGGACTAAACCAAGAGACCCAGTACTTC	CATQGLNQETQYF	TRBJ2-5	TRBD2	TRBV11-1	-
TGCAGCGTCTGGGAGGGAGGCGAGCAGTACTTC	CSVWEGGEQYF	TRBJ2-7	TRBD2	TRBV29-1	-
TGTGCCAGTAGTATGGGTGCCGTAAACACCGGGGAGCTGTTTTTT	CASSMGAVNTGELFF	TRBJ2-2	-	TRBV19	-
TGTGCCAGCAGTGAAACAGGGGGCTGGTCCTACGAGCAGTACTTC	CASSETGGWSYEQYF	TRBJ2-7	TRBD1	TRBV6-1	-
TGTGCCAGCAAGGAGCACTACGAGCAGTACTTC	CASKEHYEQYF	TRBJ2-7	-	TRBV6-1	-
TGTGCCAGCAGTTACTCCGGCTCCTTCCGCGGGTACGAGCAGTACTTC	CASSYSGSFRGYEQYF	TRBJ2-7	-	TRBV6-5	once
TGTGCCAGCAGTTTTCTAGCGGGGGGGGACAATGAGCAGTTCTTC	CASSFLAGGDNEQFF	TRBJ2-1	TRBD2	TRBV5-4	-
TGCGCCAGCAGCGGGGGACAGGGGGCGACGACTAATGAAAAACTGTTTTTT	CASSGGQGATTNEKLFF	TRBJ1-4	TRBD1	TRBV5-1	once
TGTGCCAGCAGCGAGTTTAGCGGGAGGGCCGGAGACACCGGGGAGCTGTTTTTT	CASSEFSGRAGDTGELFF	TRBJ2-2	TRBD2	TRBV7-8	-
TGCGCCAGCAGCGGGGAAGGCAGCTACCACTCTGGGGCCAACGTCCTGACTTTC	CASSGEGSYHSGANVLTF	TRBJ2-6	-	TRBV5-1	-
TGTGCCAGCAGTGGGGGGGGAAGGACCGGAGAATACTATGGCTACACCTTC	CASSGGGRTGEYYGYTF	TRBJ1-2	-	TRBV6-1	few
TGCAGCATATACAGGGAAAATAGGGCTTTCTTT	CSIYRENRAFF	TRBJ1-1	-	TRBV29-1	-
TGTGCCAGCAGCTTAGGGGGCGGCTACGAGCAGTACTTC	CASSLGGGYEQYF	TRBJ2-7	-	TRBV7-3	-
TGTGCCAGCAGCCCCAGACTAGCGGATTACACAGATACGCAGTATTTT	CASSPRLADYTDTQYF	TRBJ2-3	TRBD2	TRBV7-9	-
TGTGCCAGCAGCTTAGGGGCGTCACAAGAGACCCAGTACTTC	CASSLGASQETQYF	TRBJ2-5	-	TRBV7-9	-
TGTGCCAGCAGGGCCGGGAGGGGTAACCGACAGCCCCAGCATTTT	CASRAGRGNRQPQHF	TRBJ1-5	-	TRBV7-8	-
TGTGCCAGCGCCCTCGGACAGGGAACAGATACGCAGTATTTT	CASALGQGTDTQYF	TRBJ2-3	TRBD1	TRBV19	-
TGTGCCAGCAGCCTGGGACAGCTAAACACTGAAGCTTTCTTT	CASSLGQLNTEAFF	TRBJ1-1	TRBD1	TRBV7-8	-
TGTGCCAGCAGCTGCGAAACTCCGGACTATCTCACAGATACGCAGTATTTT	CASSCETPDYLTDTQYF	TRBJ2-3	-	TRBV21-1	-
TGTGCCAGCAGCGTATGGGCACAGGTGGCCACCGGGGAGCTGTTTTTT	CASSVWAQVATGELFF	TRBJ2-2	-	TRBV9	-
TGCGCCAGCAGCCCGGGAGCGGGCGTTCTCTCCTACGAGCAGTACTTC	CASSPGAGVLSYEQYF	TRBJ2-7	-	TRBV5-1	-
TGCGCCAGCAGCTTTCGGTCGGGGGGCTCCTACGAGCAGTACTTC	CASSFRSGGSYEQYF	TRBJ2-7	TRBD2	TRBV5-1	-
TGTGCCTGGAGAATCGTCGGGACTAGCGGGAGGGACAGGAATGAGCAGTTCTTC	CAWRIVGTSGRDRNEQFF	TRBJ2-1	TRBD2	TRBV30	once
TGTGCCAGTACCCCCCCGACCGGGGCCAACGTCCTGACTTTC	CASTPPTGANVLTF	TRBJ2-6	-	TRBV19	-
TGTGCCAGCAGTTTAGACAGGGAGAAGCAGTTCTTC	CASSLDREKQFF	TRBJ2-1	TRBD1	TRBV27	-
TGTGCCTGGGAAAAGGGTAGCAATCAGCCCCAGCATTTT	CAWEKGSNQPQHF	TRBJ1-5	-	TRBV30	once
TGTGCCAGCAGACCTGTAGGAGGTGAGCAGTTCTTC	CASRPVGGEQFF	TRBJ2-1	-	TRBV19	-
TGTGCCAGCAGCCAAGATGGGAGTGGTCCTGAAAAACTGTTTTTT	CASSQDGSGPEKLFF	TRBJ1-4	-	TRBV4-2	-
TGTGCCAGCAGCACAGACCCGACGGGCACAGATACGCAGTATTTT	CASSTDPTGTDTQYF	TRBJ2-3	-	TRBV11-2	-
TGTGCCAGAAGCTTGAATGGGGGACTAGACAACACCGGGGAGCTGTTTTTT	CARSLNGGLDNTGELFF	TRBJ2-2	TRBD2	TRBV5-3	-
TGTGCCTGGAGTGTACAACAAGGGTATGGCTACACCTTC	CAWSVQQGYGYTF	TRBJ1-2	-	TRBV30	-
TGTGCCAGCAGACGACAGGGGGACACAGATACGCAGTATTTT	CASRRQGDTDTQYF	TRBJ2-3	TRBD1	TRBV6-1	-
TGTGCCAGCAGCTTATATGATGAAAAACTGTTTTTT	CASSLYDEKLFF	TRBJ1-4	-	TRBV7-2	-
TGTGCCAGCAGTTTAGAGGGGGGCGGGTCCAAAAACATTCAGTACTTC	CASSLEGGGSKNIQYF	TRBJ2-4	-	TRBV28	few
TGTGCCACCAGCATAAAGCGGGAGGCCGAGCAGTACTTC	CATSIKREAEQYF	TRBJ2-7	TRBD2	TRBV15	-
TGTGCCAGCAACCGAGTCAGGGTGGACGGCTACACCTTC	CASNRVRVDGYTF	TRBJ1-2	-	TRBV6-1	-
TGCGCCAGCAGCCAAGATCGGAGCAGGGGGTTCCCCTATGGCTACACCTTC	CASSQDRSRGFPYGYTF	TRBJ1-2	TRBD1	TRBV4-1	-
TGTGCCATCAGTTCCGGGACAACGAACACTGAAGCTTTCTTT	CAISSGTTNTEAFF	TRBJ1-1	-	TRBV10-3	-
TGTGCCAGCAGCGTGACTAGCGGGAGAGTAGGAGAGACCCAGTACTTC	CASSVTSGRVGETQYF	TRBJ2-5	TRBD2	TRBV9	-
TGTGCCAGCAGCTTAGTTGGGGCTGTCTATGGCTACACCTTC	CASSLVGAVYGYTF	TRBJ1-2	-	TRBV7-9	-
TGTGCCAGCAGCTTACGAGGGAACACCGGGGAGCTGTTTTTT	CASSLRGNTGELFF	TRBJ2-2	-	TRBV13	-